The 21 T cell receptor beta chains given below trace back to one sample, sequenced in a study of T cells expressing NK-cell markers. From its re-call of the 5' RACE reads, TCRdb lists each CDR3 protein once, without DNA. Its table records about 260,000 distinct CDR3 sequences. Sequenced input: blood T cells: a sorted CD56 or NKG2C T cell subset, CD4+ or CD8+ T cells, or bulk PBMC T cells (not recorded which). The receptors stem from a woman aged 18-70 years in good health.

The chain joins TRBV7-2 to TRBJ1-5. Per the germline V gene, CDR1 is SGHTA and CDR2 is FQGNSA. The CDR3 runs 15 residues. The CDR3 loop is CASSLDGESNQPQHF.

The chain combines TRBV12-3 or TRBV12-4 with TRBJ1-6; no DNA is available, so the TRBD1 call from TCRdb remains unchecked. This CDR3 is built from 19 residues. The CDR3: CASSSPRGDRSSYNSPLHF.

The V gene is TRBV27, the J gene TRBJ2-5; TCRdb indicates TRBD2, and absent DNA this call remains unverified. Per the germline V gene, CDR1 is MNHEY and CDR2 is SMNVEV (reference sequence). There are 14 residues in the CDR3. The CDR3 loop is CASSIRGLQETQYF.

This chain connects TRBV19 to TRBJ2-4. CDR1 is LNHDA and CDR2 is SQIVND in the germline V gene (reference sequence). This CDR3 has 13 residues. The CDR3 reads CATASLAKNIQYF.

CDR3: CASGSGQVKQYF. The J gene is TRBJ2-3, the V gene TRBV28; TCRdb's D call, TRBD1, is unchecked because there is no DNA. The CDR3 is made up of 12 amino acids. Germline V gene data show CDR1 as MDHEN and CDR2 as SYDVKM.

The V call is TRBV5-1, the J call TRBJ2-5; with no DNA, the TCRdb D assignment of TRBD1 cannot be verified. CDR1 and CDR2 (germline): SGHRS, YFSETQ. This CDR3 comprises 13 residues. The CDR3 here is CASSRDPQETQYF.

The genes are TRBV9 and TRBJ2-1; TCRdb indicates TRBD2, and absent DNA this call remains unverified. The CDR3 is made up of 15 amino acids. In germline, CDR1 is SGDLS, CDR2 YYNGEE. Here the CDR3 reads CASSPRDYQRGEQFF.

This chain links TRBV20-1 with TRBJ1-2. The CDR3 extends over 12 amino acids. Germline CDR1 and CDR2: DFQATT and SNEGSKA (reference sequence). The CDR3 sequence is CSVRDLNYGYTF.

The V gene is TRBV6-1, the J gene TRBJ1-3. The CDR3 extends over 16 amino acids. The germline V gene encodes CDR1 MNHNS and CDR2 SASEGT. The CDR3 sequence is CASSLFSTASGNTIYF.

CDR3 loop: CASSDRRGGGAGEQFF. The V gene is TRBV4-1, the J gene TRBJ2-1; TCRdb's D call of TRBD2 is untestable without DNA. Germline V gene sequence: CDR1 MGHRA, CDR2 YSYEKL. The CDR3 runs to 16 residues.

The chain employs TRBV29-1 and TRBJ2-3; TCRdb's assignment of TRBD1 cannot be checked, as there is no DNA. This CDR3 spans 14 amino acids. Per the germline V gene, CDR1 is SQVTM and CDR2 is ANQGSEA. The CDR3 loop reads CSVLGQGPTDTQYF.

The CDR3 region is CASSLGGDRANTEAFF. V is TRBV11-3 and J is TRBJ1-1; TCRdb gives TRBD1 as the D gene, but with no DNA this cannot be confirmed. The CDR3 totals 16 residues. Germline CDR1 reads SGHNT; CDR2 reads YENEEA.

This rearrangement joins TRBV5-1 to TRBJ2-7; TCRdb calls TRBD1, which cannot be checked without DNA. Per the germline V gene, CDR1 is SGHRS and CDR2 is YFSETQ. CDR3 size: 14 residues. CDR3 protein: CASSLGQGSGEQYF.

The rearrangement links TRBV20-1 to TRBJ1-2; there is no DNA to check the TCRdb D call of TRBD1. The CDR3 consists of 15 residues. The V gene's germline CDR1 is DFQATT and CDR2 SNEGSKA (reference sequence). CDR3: CSARDPEGGPSGYTF.

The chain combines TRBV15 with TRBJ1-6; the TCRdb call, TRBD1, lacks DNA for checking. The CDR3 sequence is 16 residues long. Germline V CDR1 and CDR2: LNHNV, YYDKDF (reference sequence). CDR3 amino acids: CATSRDRADFRSPLHF.

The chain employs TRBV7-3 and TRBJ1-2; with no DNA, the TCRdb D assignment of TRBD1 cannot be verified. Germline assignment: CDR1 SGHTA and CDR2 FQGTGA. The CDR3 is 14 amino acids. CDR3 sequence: CASSSGQGANGYTF.

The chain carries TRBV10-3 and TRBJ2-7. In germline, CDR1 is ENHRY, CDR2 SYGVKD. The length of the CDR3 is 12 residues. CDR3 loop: CAISESGSGQYF.

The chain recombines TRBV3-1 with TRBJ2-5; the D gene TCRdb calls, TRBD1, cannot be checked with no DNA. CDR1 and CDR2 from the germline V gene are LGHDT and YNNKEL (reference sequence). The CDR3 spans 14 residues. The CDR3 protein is CASSQRGSQETQYF.

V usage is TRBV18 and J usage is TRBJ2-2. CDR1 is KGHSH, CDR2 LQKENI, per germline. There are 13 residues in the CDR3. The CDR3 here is CASSLDTTGELFF. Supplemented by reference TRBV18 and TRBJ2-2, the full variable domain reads NAGVMQNPRHLVRRRGQEARLRCSPMKGHSHVYWYRQLPEEGLKFMVYLQKENIIDESGMPKERFSAEFPKEGPSILRIQQVVRGDSAAYFCASSLDTTGELFFGEGSRLTVL.

CDR3 loop: CASTLGVDYGYTF. V gene TRBV5-1 combines with J gene TRBJ1-2. The germline V gene encodes CDR1 SGHRS and CDR2 YFSETQ. The length of the CDR3 is 13 residues.

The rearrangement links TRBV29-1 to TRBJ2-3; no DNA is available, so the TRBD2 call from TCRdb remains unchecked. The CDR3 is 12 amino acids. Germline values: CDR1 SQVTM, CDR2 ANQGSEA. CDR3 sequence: CSLEGVTDTQYF.